This T cell receptor (beta chain) originates from a study of identifying expanded T cells in peripheral blood. The CDR3 has 13 amino acids. Germline V gene data show CDR1 as MNHEY and CDR2 as SVGAGI. The V and J ends lost 6 bases and 5 bases, in that order; junction bases with no gene match: 5. A note on this clone: Its antigen is still unknown.

Collection occurred without any documented infections or immune events in donors. Points from the study as a whole: About 1.2 clones differed between technical replicates, versus around 16 and 19 over time. Approximately two-week clone count variance significantly increased as total template count grew.

The repertoire was sequenced with immunoSEQ multiplex PCR; TCRdb's copy has only in-frame clones and lacks some. The table has 120,000 or so clones, around 84% seen once; the top ten hold about 3.1%. The chain couples TRBV6-5 to TRBJ2-5, with 8 bases identical to TRBD2. The sequence was obtained from a person between 18 and 75 years old in good health. The sequencing input was blood. The CDR3 DNA follows: TGTGCCAGCAGCGGATCGGGGGGGGAGACCCAGTACTTC. Its protein product is CASSGSGGETQYF.